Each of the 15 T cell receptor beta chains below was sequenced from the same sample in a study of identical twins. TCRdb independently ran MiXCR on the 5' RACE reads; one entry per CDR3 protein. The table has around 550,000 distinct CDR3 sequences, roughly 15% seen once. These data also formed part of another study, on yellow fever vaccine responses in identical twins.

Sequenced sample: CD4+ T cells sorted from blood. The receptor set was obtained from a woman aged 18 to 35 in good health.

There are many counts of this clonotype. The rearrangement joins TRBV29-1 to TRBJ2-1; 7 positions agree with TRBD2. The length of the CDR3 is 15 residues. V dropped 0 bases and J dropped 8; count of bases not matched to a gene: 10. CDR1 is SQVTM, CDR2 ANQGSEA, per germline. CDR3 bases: TGCAGCGTTGAAGAGTACAGGACTAGGGTCGATGAGCAGTTCTTC. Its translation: CSVEEYRTRVDEQFF.

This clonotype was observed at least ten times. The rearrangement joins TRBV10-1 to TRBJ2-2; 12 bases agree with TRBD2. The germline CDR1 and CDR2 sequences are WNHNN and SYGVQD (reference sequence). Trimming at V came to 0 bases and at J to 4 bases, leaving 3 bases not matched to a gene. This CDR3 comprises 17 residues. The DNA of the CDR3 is TGCGCCAGCAGTGAGTCCGGACTAGCGGGAACCACCGGGGAGCTGTTTTTT. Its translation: CASSESGLAGTTGELFF.

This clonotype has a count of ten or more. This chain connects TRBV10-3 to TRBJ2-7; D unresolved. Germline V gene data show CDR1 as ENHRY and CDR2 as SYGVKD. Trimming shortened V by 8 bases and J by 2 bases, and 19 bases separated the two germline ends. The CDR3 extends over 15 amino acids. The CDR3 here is CAISSGPGLTYEQYV. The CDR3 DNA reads TGTGCCATCTCATCAGGCCCCGGGTTAACCTACGAGCAGTACGTC.

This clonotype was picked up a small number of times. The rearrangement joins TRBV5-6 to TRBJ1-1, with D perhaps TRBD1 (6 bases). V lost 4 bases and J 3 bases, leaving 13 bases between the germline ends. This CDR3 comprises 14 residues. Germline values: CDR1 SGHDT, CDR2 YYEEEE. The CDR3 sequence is CASSREGVYTEAFF. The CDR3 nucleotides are TGTGCCAGCAGCCGGGAGGGGGTGTACACTGAAGCTTTCTTT. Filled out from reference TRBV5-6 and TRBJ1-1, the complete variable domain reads DAGVTQSPTHLIKTRGQQVTLRCSPKSGHDTVSWYQQALGQGPQFIFQYYEEEERQRGNFPDRFSGHQFPNYSSELNVNALLLGDSALYLCASSREGVYTEAFFGQGTRLTVV.

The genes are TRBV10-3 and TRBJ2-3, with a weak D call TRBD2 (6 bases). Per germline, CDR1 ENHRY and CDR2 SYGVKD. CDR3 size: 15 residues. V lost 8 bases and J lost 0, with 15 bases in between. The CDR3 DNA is TGTGCCATCCAGCTTGGACGGGAGAGCACAGATACGCAGTATTTT. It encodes CAIQLGRESTDTQYF.

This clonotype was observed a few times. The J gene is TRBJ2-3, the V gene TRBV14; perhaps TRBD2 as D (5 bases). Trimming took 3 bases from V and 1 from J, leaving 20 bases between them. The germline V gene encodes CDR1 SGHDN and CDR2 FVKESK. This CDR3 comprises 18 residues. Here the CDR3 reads CASSHIGERWLGTDTQYF. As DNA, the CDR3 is TGTGCCAGCAGCCACATCGGGGAGAGGTGGCTTGGCACAGATACGCAGTATTTT.

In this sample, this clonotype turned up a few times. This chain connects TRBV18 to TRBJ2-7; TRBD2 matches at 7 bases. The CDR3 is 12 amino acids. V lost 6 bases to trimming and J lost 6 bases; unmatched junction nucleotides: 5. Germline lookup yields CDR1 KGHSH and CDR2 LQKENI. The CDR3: CASSKPGGEQYV. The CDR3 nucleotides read TGTGCCAGCTCTAAACCGGGAGGCGAGCAGTACGTC.

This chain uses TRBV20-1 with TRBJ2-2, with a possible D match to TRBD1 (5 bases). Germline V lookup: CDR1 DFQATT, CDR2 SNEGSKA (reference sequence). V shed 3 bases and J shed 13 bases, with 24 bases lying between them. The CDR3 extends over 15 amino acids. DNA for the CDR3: TGCAGTGCTAGTCGGCCCCCAGGCAGGGCCCCAAGGCTGTTTTTT. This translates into CSASRPPGRAPRLFF.

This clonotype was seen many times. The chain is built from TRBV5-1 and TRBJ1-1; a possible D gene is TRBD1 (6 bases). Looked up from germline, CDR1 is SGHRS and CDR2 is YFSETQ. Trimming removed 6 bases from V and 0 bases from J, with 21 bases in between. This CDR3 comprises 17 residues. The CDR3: CASKKGAGAGMNTEAFF. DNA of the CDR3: TGCGCCAGCAAGAAAGGGGCGGGGGCAGGAATGAACACTGAAGCTTTCTTT. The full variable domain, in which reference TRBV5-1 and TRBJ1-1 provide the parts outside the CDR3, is KAGVTQTPRYLIKTRGQQVTLSCSPISGHRSVSWYQQTPGQGLQFLFEYFSETQRNKGNFPGRFSGRQFSNSRSEMNVSTLELGDSALYLCASKKGAGAGMNTEAFFGQGTRLTVV.

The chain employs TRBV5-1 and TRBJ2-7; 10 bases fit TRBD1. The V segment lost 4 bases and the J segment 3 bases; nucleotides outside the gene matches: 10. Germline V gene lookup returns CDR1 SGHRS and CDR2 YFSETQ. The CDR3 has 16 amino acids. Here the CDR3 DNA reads TGCGCCAGCAGCGCGACCGGGACAGGGGACCTCTACGAGCAGTACTTC. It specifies CASSATGTGDLYEQYF.

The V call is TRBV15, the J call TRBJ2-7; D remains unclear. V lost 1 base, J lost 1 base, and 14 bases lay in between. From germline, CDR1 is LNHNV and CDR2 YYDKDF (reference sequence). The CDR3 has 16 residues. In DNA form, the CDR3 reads TGTGCCACCAGCAGAGCCGATGAACTACCATCCTACGAGCAGTACTTC. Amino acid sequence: CATSRADELPSYEQYF.

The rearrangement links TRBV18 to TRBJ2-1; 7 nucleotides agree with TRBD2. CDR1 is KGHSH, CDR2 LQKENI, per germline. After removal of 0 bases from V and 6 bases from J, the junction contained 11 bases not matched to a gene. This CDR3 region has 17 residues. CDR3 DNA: TGTGCCAGCTCACCACCCTCCGGGCTAGCGGAAGCCAATGAGCAGTTCTTC. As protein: CASSPPSGLAEANEQFF.

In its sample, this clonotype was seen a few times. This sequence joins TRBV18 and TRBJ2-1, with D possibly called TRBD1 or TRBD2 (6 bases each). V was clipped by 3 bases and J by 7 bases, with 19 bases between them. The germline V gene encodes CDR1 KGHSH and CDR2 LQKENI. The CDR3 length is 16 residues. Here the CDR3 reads CASSPQIPGARNEQFF. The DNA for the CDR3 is TGTGCCAGCTCACCCCAGATACCGGGGGCGAGGAATGAGCAGTTCTTC.

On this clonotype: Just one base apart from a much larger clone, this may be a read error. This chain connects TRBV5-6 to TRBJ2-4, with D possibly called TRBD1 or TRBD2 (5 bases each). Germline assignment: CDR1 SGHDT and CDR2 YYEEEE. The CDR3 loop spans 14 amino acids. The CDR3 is CASSFQGAKNILYF. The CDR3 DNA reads TGTGCCAGCAGCTTCCAGGGAGCCAAAAACATTCTGTACTTC.

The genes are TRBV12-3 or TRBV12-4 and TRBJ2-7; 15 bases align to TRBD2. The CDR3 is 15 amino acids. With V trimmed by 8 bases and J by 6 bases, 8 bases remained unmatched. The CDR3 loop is CASAPGLAGGSEQYF. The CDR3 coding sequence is TGTGCCAGCGCTCCAGGACTAGCGGGAGGGTCCGAGCAGTACTTC.